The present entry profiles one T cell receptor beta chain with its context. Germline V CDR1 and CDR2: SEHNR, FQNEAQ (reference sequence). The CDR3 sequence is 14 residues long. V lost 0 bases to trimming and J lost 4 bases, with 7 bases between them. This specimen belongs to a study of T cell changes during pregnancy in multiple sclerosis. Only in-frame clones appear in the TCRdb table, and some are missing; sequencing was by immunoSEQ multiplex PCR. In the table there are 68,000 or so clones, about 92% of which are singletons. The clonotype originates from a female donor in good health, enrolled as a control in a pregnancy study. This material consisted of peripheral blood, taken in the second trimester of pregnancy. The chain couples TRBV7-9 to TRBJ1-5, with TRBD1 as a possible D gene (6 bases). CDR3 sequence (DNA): TGTGCCAGCAGCTTAGCGACAGGAAATCAGCCCCAGCATTTT. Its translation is CASSLATGNQPQHF.